The entry that follows covers one TCR beta chain sequence. Its antigen is not known. This entry belongs to a study of T cell responses to AZD1222 COVID-19 vaccine. Study summary: Second-dose intervals of approximately 4 or approximately 12 weeks were pooled.

The CDR3 extends over 15 amino acids. CDR1 MNHEY and CDR2 SMNVEV come from the germline V gene (reference sequence). The V end was cut by 6 bases, the J end by 0 bases, with 14 bases between. Study-wide points: CD4 TCRs associated with vaccination spanned spike, dominating at 160-218 and 743-854. Within unmutated variant regions lay the reported targets of nearly half of spike-specific TCRs.

Only in-frame clones appear in the TCRdb table, and some are missing; sequencing was by immunoSEQ multiplex PCR. Among about 120,000 clones listed, 85% to 90% were seen once. V usage is TRBV27 and J usage is TRBJ1-1; D is uncertain. The TCR comes from an adult in good health. The sequenced sample was peripheral blood, obtained on day 0 of AZD1222 vaccination. CDR3 in amino acids: CASRMRTDLNTEAFF. CDR3 DNA: TGTGCCAGCAGGATGCGGACCGATCTGAACACTGAAGCTTTCTTT.